The 27 T cell receptor beta chains below were found in one sample sequenced in a study of molecular identifiers for immune sequencing clone quantification. TCRdb re-derived calls from the PCR reads in MiXCR, one entry per CDR3 protein. The sample lists more than 450,000 distinct CDR3 sequences, about 25% seen once, with under 0.85% in the top ten. The sequenced sample consisted of naive CD8+ T cells from blood, with Jurkat cell RNA spiked in. Subset in this sample: FACS-sorted CD8+CD4-CCR7+CD45RA+ naive T cells. These receptor sequences come from a human donor in good health. Some libraries in this study had Jurkat cell RNA spiked in.

This chain links TRBV20-1 with TRBJ2-5; possible D gene TRBD2, 5 bases. CDR1 is DFQATT and CDR2 is SNEGSKA in the germline V gene (reference sequence). V lost 0 bases and J 2 bases, leaving 16 bases between the germline ends. The CDR3 is 16 residues long. CDR3: CSARDQYADFQETQYF. The CDR3 region has the DNA TGCAGTGCTAGAGATCAATACGCGGACTTTCAAGAGACCCAGTACTTC.

Only a few counts were recorded for this clonotype. Relative to the germline gene, one junction end is altered; a read error may explain this. This chain connects TRBV5-1 to TRBJ1-1; D may be TRBD1 (5 bases). This CDR3 contains 13 residues. CDR1 is SGHRS and CDR2 is YFSETQ in the germline V gene. The CDR3: CASSPGLGSPTVF. CDR3 DNA: TGCGCCAGCAGCCCGGGGCTAGGGTCCCCGACGGTTTTT.

Concerning this clonotype: A much larger clone lies a single base off, so this may be a read error. V and J are TRBV12-3 or TRBV12-4 and TRBJ2-3, with D tentatively TRBD1 or TRBD2 (5 bases each). Trimming took 4 bases from V and 4 from J, leaving 15 bases between them. The CDR3 consists of 15 residues. DNA of the CDR3: TGTGCCAGCAGTTGGGCTACCGGGACGGCAGATACGCAGTATTTT. Translation: CASSWATGTADTQYF.

In this sample, this clonotype turned up many times. The chain joins TRBV6-5 to TRBJ1-4, with a weak D call TRBD1 (6 bases). V dropped 7 bases and J dropped 6 bases, with 21 bases sitting between them. In germline, CDR1 is MNHEY, CDR2 SVGAGI. The CDR3 extends over 16 amino acids. The chain's CDR3 is CASKTYTTGRDEKLFF. CDR3 sequence (DNA): TGTGCCAGCAAGACCTACACCACAGGGCGCGATGAAAAACTGTTTTTT.

V usage is TRBV7-9 and J usage is TRBJ1-3, with 7 bases identical to TRBD1. The CDR3 sequence is 18 residues long. Trimming removed 6 bases from V and 0 bases from J; junction bases left unmatched: 14. Germline lookup yields CDR1 SEHNR and CDR2 FQNEAQ (reference sequence). CDR3 loop: CASRDRDSSRVSGNTIYF. In nucleotides, the CDR3 is TGTGCCAGCAGGGACCGGGACAGCTCTAGAGTCTCTGGAAACACCATATATTTT.

Ten or more counts support this clonotype. The chain employs TRBV20-1 and TRBJ2-7; 8 bases match TRBD1. The germline V gene has CDR1 DFQATT and CDR2 SNEGSKA (reference sequence). CDR3 length equals 14 residues. J was trimmed by 6 bases and V by 6 bases; bases with no gene match: 13. CDR3 in amino acids: CSALRSQGVGEQYF. The CDR3 DNA follows: TGCAGTGCCCTCCGGTCACAGGGGGTGGGCGAGCAGTACTTC.

Ten or more counts support this clonotype. This sequence joins TRBV29-1 and TRBJ2-7; 14 nucleotides align to TRBD2. The germline gives CDR1 SQVTM, CDR2 ANQGSEA. With 4 bases clipped from V and 6 bases from J, the junction kept 8 bases outside the gene matches. There are 15 residues in the CDR3. CDR3 coding DNA: TGCAGCGTTGGACACCGGGGACTAGCGGGGGTCGAGCAGTACTTC. Amino acid sequence: CSVGHRGLAGVEQYF.

The chain has TRBV27 and TRBJ2-2; possibly TRBD2 for D (6 bases). CDR3 length: 14 residues. Trimming cost V 7 bases and J 6 bases, with 15 bases left between them. The germline CDR1 and CDR2 sequences are MNHEY and SMNVEV (reference sequence). Here the CDR3 reads CASMSGGWAGELFF. The CDR3 nucleotides read TGTGCCAGCATGAGTGGAGGGTGGGCCGGGGAGCTGTTTTTT.

Ten or more counts support this clonotype. The V gene is TRBV5-1, the J gene TRBJ2-3; D is undetermined. With 0 bases removed from V and 4 bases from J, the gap between germline ends came to 9 bases. This CDR3 comprises 14 residues. In germline, CDR1 is SGHRS, CDR2 YFSETQ. The CDR3 coding sequence is TGCGCCAGCAGCTTGGTTTTTTTGTCAGATACGCAGTATTTT. Translation: CASSLVFLSDTQYF.

This clonotype was observed a few times. J is TRBJ2-7 and V is TRBV5-1; D is undetermined. The germline V gene has CDR1 SGHRS and CDR2 YFSETQ. There are 11 residues in the CDR3. V was clipped by 9 bases and J by 5 bases, with 12 bases between them. In nucleotides, the CDR3 is TGCGCCACGGTAGTGGGCGACGAGCAGTACTTC. Translation: CATVVGDEQYF.

With regard to this clonotype: It may be a read error: a sequence one base away is much more abundant. The chain uses TRBV28 and TRBJ2-4; 9 nucleotides line up with TRBD1. Germline-derived CDR1 and CDR2 are MDHEN and SYDVKM. This CDR3 is 14 amino acids long. CDR3 loop: CASNRGQGKNIQCF. The CDR3 DNA is TGTGCCAGCAACAGGGGGCAAGGCAAAAACATTCAGTGCTTC. Full variable domain (outside the CDR3, taken from reference TRBV28 and TRBJ2-4): DVKVTQSSRYLVKRTGEKVFLECVQDMDHENMFWYRQDPGLGLRLIYFSYDVKMKEKGDIPEGYSVSREKKERFSLILESASTNQTSMYLCASNRGQGKNIQCFGAGTRLSVL.

The table lists this clonotype with many counts. The V call is TRBV19, the J call TRBJ2-7, with 9 bases aligning to TRBD1. Germline CDR1 LNHDA, CDR2 SQIVND (reference sequence). This CDR3 comprises 14 residues. With 5 bases clipped from V and 7 bases from J, the junction kept 9 bases outside the gene matches. As DNA, the CDR3 is TGTGCCAGTAGTCCGACAGGGGGATTCGGGGAGCAGTACTTC. This gives the protein CASSPTGGFGEQYF.

In this sample, this clonotype turned up a few times. The V gene is TRBV27, the J gene TRBJ2-7; a weak D match, TRBD2 (6 bases). CDR1 and CDR2 from the germline V gene are MNHEY and SMNVEV (reference sequence). V lost 2 bases and J lost 1, with 12 bases in between. This CDR3 contains 15 residues. This CDR3 is CASSLTAGRSYEQYF. CDR3 nucleotide sequence: TGTGCCAGCAGTTTAACGGCCGGGAGATCCTACGAGCAGTACTTC.

Comment on this clonotype: Given a much more abundant clone one base away, this may be a read error. Without the conserved terminal phenylalanine or tryptophan, this CDR3 likely stems from a read error. The genes are TRBV28 and TRBJ2-3; D remains ambiguous. V was shortened by 6 bases and J by 1 base, with 11 bases between the two germline ends. From germline, CDR1 is MDHEN and CDR2 SYDVKM. The CDR3 is made up of 14 amino acids. CDR3 nucleotide sequence: TGTGCCAGCAGCCCCGACGAGGGCACAGATACGCAGTATTCT. Its protein is CASSPDEGTDTQYS.

This clonotype was detected a few times. CDR3 coding DNA: TGCGCCAGCAGCCAAGCGGGGGGACAGGAGACCCAGTACTTC. Translating it yields CASSQAGGQETQYF. V is TRBV4-1 and J is TRBJ2-5; D tentatively fits TRBD1 or TRBD2 (7 bases each). This CDR3 comprises 14 residues. Trimming pared 1 base from V and 5 bases from J, leaving 11 bases between. From germline, CDR1 is MGHRA and CDR2 YSYEKL.

This clonotype was seen a few times. The chain has TRBV7-9 and TRBJ1-5; a possible D gene is TRBD1 (5 bases). V was cut by 5 bases and J by 3 bases, with 14 bases left in between. Germline CDR1 SEHNR, CDR2 FQNEAQ (reference sequence). The CDR3 consists of 15 residues. CDR3 region: CASSAAGLSNQPQHF. CDR3 bases: TGTGCCAGCAGCGCAGCGGGACTCTCCAATCAGCCCCAGCATTTT.

This clonotype showed up just a few times. The chain joins TRBV7-9 to TRBJ2-2, with 12 nucleotides matching TRBD1. The trim removed 5 bases at V and 6 bases at J, leaving 7 bases unmatched. This CDR3 region has 16 residues. Germline CDR1 SEHNR, CDR2 FQNEAQ (reference sequence). The CDR3 here is CASSTGTGGYAGELFF. CDR3 DNA sequence: TGTGCCAGCAGCACCGGGACAGGGGGCTACGCCGGGGAGCTGTTTTTT.

This clonotype was recorded a few times. The CDR3 sequence: CASSQDRTANYEQYF. The CDR3 bases are TGTGCCAGCAGCCAAGACCGGACGGCTAACTACGAGCAGTACTTC. This sequence joins TRBV4-2 and TRBJ2-7; no definite D call. Germline CDR1 reads LGHNA; CDR2 reads YNFKEQ. The CDR3 has 15 residues. V lost 0 bases, J lost 3 bases, and 12 bases lay in between.

The chain carries TRBV4-3 and TRBJ1-2; D not resolved. This CDR3 is 14 amino acids long. Per germline, CDR1 LGHNA and CDR2 YSLEER. V was clipped by 0 bases and J by 0 bases, with 5 bases between them. The CDR3, as DNA: TGCGCCAGCAGCCAAGACAGATCTAACTATGGCTACACCTTC. Protein: CASSQDRSNYGYTF.

Regarding this clonotype: Just one base apart from a much larger clone, this may be a read error. The chain joins TRBV4-3 to TRBJ2-2; D ambiguous. The CDR3 is 14 amino acids. In germline, CDR1 is LGHNA, CDR2 YSLEER. CDR3 sequence (DNA): TGCGCCAGCAACCAAGATCGGACGGCCGGGGAGCTGTTTTTT. It yields the protein CASNQDRTAGELFF.

A few counts support this clonotype. This rearrangement joins TRBV7-2 to TRBJ2-1, with 12 bases matching TRBD2. This CDR3 has 18 residues. CDR1 and CDR2 from the germline V gene are SGHTA and FQGNSA. V lost 0 bases and J lost 4; bases outside the gene matches: 7. This CDR3 is CASSLALAGGLKYNEQFF. The CDR3 nucleotides are TGTGCCAGCAGCTTAGCTCTAGCGGGGGGGTTGAAATACAATGAGCAGTTCTTC.

This clonotype was found a few times. The chain links TRBV24-1 to TRBJ2-7; TRBD1 is a possible D gene (6 bases). Germline CDR1 KGHDR, CDR2 SFDVKD. This CDR3 has 11 residues. V was pared by 6 bases and J by 4 bases, with 6 bases between. The CDR3 DNA is TGTGCCACCAGTCAGGGGTACGAGCAGTACTTC. It specifies CATSQGYEQYF.

This chain links TRBV19 with TRBJ2-7, with 7 bases aligning to TRBD2. J gave up 5 bases and V 3 bases, and 4 bases lay outside the gene matches. CDR1 and CDR2 from the germline V gene are LNHDA and SQIVND (reference sequence). The CDR3 consists of 13 residues. Here the CDR3 reads CASSIGGSDEQYF. The CDR3 coding sequence is TGTGCCAGTAGTATCGGGGGGTCCGACGAGCAGTACTTC.

This clonotype was counted ten times or more. The chain combines TRBV4-3 with TRBJ2-5, with 9 bases matching TRBD2. The length of the CDR3 is 15 residues. Germline CDR1 and CDR2: LGHNA and YSLEER. V lost 3 bases to trimming and J lost 2 bases; unmatched junction nucleotides: 4. The CDR3 region has the DNA TGCGCCAGCAGCCAGACTAGCGGCACGCAAGAGACCCAGTACTTC. This sequence encodes CASSQTSGTQETQYF.

This clonotype was counted ten times or more. The V gene is TRBV20-1, the J gene TRBJ2-2; D remains ambiguous. The length of the CDR3 is 13 residues. V lost 0 bases and J 2 bases, leaving 4 bases between the germline ends. Germline assignment: CDR1 DFQATT and CDR2 SNEGSKA (reference sequence). CDR3 coding DNA: TGCAGTGCTAGAGATGGTAACACCGGGGAGCTGTTTTTT. It is translated as CSARDGNTGELFF.

The V call is TRBV20-1, the J call TRBJ1-1; D might be TRBD1 (6 bases). This CDR3 has 14 amino acids. Trimming cost V 3 bases and J 8 bases, with 19 bases left between them. Germline V CDR1 and CDR2: DFQATT, SNEGSKA (reference sequence). CDR3 region: CSARNLQGTGEAFF. CDR3 bases: TGCAGTGCTAGGAACTTACAGGGCACGGGGGAAGCTTTCTTT.

This chain connects TRBV4-1 to TRBJ2-1, with 11 bases lining up with TRBD2. CDR3 length equals 17 residues. V lost 4 bases and J lost 3; bases outside the gene matches: 8. Germline V gene data show CDR1 as MGHRA and CDR2 as YSYEKL. CDR3 loop: CASSPTLAGGYYNEQFF. The CDR3 coding sequence is TGCGCCAGCAGCCCCACCCTAGCGGGGGGATACTACAATGAGCAGTTCTTC.